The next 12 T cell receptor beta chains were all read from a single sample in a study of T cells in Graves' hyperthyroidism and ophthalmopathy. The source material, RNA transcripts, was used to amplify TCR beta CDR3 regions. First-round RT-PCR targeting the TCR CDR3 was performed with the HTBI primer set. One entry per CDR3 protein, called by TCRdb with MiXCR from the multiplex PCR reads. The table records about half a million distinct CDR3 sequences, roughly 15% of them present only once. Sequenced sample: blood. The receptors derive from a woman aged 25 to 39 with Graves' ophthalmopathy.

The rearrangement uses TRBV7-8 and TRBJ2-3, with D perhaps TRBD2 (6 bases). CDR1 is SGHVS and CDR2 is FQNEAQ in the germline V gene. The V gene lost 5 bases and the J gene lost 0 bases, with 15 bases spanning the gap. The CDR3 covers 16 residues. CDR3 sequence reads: CASSPRPGTSTDTQYF. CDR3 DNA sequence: TGTGCCAGCAGCCCCAGACCCGGGACTAGCACAGATACGCAGTATTTT.

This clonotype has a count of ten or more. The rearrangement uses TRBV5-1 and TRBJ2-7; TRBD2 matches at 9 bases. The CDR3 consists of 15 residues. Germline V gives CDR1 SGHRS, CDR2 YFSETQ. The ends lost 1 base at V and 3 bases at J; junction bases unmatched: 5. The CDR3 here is CASSLQTSGHYEQYF. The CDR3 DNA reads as TGCGCCAGCAGCTTGCAGACTAGCGGACACTACGAGCAGTACTTC. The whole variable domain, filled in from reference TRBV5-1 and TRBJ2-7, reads KAGVTQTPRYLIKTRGQQVTLSCSPISGHRSVSWYQQTPGQGLQFLFEYFSETQRNKGNFPGRFSGRQFSNSRSEMNVSTLELGDSALYLCASSLQTSGHYEQYFGPGTRLTVT.

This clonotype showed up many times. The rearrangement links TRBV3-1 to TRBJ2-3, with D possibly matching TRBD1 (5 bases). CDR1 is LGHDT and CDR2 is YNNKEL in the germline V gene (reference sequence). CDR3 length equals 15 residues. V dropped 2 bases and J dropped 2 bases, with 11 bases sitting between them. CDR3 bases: TGTGCCAGCAGCCAAAGGGGCAGGGTCACAGATACGCAGTATTTT. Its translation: CASSQRGRVTDTQYF.

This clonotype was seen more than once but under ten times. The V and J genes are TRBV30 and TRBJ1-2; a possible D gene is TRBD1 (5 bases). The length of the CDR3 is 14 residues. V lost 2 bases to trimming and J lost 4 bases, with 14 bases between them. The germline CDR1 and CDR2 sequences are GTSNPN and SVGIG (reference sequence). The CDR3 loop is CAWSIQGGSYGYTF. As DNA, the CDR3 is TGTGCCTGGAGTATTCAGGGCGGTAGCTATGGCTACACCTTC.

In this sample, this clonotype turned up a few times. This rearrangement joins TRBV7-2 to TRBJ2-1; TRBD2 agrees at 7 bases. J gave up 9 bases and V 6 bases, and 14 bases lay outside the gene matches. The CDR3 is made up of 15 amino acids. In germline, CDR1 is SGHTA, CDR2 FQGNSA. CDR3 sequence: CASRPRGVSASEQFF. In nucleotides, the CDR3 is TGTGCCAGCAGGCCTCGGGGGGTGTCGGCTAGTGAGCAGTTCTTC.

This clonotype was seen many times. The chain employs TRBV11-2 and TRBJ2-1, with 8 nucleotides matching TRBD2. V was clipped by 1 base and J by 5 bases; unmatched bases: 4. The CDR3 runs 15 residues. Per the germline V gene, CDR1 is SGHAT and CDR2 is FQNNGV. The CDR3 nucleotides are TGTGCCAGCAGCTTAGTAAGCGGGAGCCACAATGAGCAGTTCTTC. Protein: CASSLVSGSHNEQFF.

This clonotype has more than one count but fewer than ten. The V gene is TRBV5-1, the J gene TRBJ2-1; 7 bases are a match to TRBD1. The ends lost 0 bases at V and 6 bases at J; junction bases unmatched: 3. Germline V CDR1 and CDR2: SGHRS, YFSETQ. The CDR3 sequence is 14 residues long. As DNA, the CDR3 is TGCGCCAGCAGCTTGGACAGGGGATTCAATGAGCAGTTCTTC. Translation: CASSLDRGFNEQFF. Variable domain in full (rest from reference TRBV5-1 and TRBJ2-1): KAGVTQTPRYLIKTRGQQVTLSCSPISGHRSVSWYQQTPGQGLQFLFEYFSETQRNKGNFPGRFSGRQFSNSRSEMNVSTLELGDSALYLCASSLDRGFNEQFFGPGTRLTVL.

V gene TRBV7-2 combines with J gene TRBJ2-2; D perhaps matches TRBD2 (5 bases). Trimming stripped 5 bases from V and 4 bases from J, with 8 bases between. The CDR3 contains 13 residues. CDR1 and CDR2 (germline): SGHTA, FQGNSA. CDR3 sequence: CASSPTSTGELFF. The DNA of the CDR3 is TGTGCCAGCAGCCCAACTAGCACCGGGGAGCTGTTTTTT.

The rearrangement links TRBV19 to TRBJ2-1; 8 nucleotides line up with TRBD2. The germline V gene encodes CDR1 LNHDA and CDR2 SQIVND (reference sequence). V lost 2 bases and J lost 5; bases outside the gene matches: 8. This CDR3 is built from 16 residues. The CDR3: CASSIRRVAGHNEQFF. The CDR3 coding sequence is TGTGCCAGTAGTATAAGGAGAGTAGCGGGGCACAATGAGCAGTTCTTC.

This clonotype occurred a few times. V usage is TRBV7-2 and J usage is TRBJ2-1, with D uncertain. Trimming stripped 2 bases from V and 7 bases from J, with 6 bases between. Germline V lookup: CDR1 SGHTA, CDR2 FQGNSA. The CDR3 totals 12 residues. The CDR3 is CASSLLSNEQFF. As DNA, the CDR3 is TGTGCCAGCAGCTTATTATCTAATGAGCAGTTCTTC.

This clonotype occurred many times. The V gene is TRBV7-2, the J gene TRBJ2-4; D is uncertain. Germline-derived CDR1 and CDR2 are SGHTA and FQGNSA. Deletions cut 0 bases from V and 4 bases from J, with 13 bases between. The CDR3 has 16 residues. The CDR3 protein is CASSLAVDKGKNIQYF. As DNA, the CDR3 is TGTGCCAGCAGCTTAGCCGTCGACAAAGGGAAAAACATTCAGTACTTC.

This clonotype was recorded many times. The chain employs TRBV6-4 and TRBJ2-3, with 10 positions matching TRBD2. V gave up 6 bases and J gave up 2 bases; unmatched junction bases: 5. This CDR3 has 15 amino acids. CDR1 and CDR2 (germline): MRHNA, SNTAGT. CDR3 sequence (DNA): TGTGCCAGCAGCCGGACTAGCGGAGCCACAGATACGCAGTATTTT. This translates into CASSRTSGATDTQYF.